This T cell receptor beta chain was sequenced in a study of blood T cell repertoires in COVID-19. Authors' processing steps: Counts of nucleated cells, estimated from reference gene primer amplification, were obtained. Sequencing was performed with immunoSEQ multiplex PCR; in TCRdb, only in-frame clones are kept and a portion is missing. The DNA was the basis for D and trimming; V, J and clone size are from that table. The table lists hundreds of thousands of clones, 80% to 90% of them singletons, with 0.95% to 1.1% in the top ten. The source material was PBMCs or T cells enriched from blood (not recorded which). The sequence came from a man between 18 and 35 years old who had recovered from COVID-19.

CDR3 bases: TGTGCCAGCAGTGCTTTCCGGGGCACTGAAGCTTTCTTT. Residues: CASSAFRGTEAFF. The chain couples TRBV6-4 to TRBJ1-1; D is ambiguous. The germline gives CDR1 MRHNA, CDR2 SNTAGT. Trimming removed 4 bases from V and 4 bases from J, with 10 bases in between. The CDR3 loop spans 13 amino acids.